Presented here are 9 T cell receptor beta chains from one specimen sequenced in a study of blood T cells in healthy people across ages. Combining a sample-barcoded 5' primer with a J-beta primer mix, a second PCR ran for roughly 6 to 12 cycles. MiXCR, applied by TCRdb to the 5' RACE reads, yields one record per CDR3 protein. The table has around 1,600,000 distinct CDR3 sequences, less than 45% seen once; the top ten hold about 4%. The sequenced material came from blood. The receptor source for this set is a woman between 18 and 29 years old in good health.

This clonotype appeared a few times. The rearrangement joins TRBV4-3 to TRBJ2-3; TRBD1 might be the D (6 bases). The germline gives CDR1 LGHNA, CDR2 YSLEER. The CDR3 is 15 amino acids. Trimming left V 2 bases short and J 5 bases short, with 14 bases between. The CDR3 spells CASSQLGGSIDTQYF. CDR3 bases: TGCGCCAGCAGCCAATTAGGGGGATCGATAGATACGCAGTATTTT.

The J gene is TRBJ1-5, the V gene TRBV9, with a weak D call TRBD1 (5 bases). CDR3 length: 15 residues. V lost 0 bases to trimming and J lost 6 bases, with 13 bases between them. The germline V gene encodes CDR1 SGDLS and CDR2 YYNGEE. The CDR3 here is CASSVGGAEIQPQHF. The CDR3 nucleotides are TGTGCCAGCAGCGTAGGAGGGGCGGAGATTCAGCCCCAGCATTTT.

This chain links TRBV20-1 with TRBJ1-2; TRBD1 matches at 7 bases. Germline V gene data show CDR1 as DFQATT and CDR2 as SNEGSKA (reference sequence). V trimming: 0 bases; J trimming: 8 bases; junction bases outside the gene matches: 6. This CDR3 has 13 amino acids. The CDR3 sequence is CSARDQRQGGYTF. CDR3 sequence (DNA): TGCAGTGCTAGAGATCAGAGACAGGGAGGCTACACCTTC.

This clonotype was detected only once. The chain combines TRBV7-3 with TRBJ1-2; 12 bases match TRBD1. The CDR3 has 15 amino acids. V gave up 5 bases and J gave up 5 bases; unmatched junction bases: 6. Looked up from germline, CDR1 is SGHTA and CDR2 is FQGTGA. The CDR3 reads CASSVAGQGAYGYTF. The CDR3 DNA reads TGTGCCAGCAGCGTAGCGGGACAGGGGGCATATGGCTACACCTTC. Based on the CDR3 plus reference TRBV7-3 and TRBJ1-2, the full variable domain is GAGVSQTPSNKVTEKGKYVELRCDPISGHTALYWYRQSLGQGPEFLIYFQGTGAADDSGLPNDRFFAVRPEGSVSTLKIQRTERGDSAVYLCASSVAGQGAYGYTFGSGTRLTVV.

This clonotype was detected a few times. The chain recombines TRBV4-1 with TRBJ2-1, with D hard to call. The CDR3 is 12 amino acids. Germline V gene lookup returns CDR1 MGHRA and CDR2 YSYEKL. V lost 1 base to trimming and J lost 8 bases, with 6 bases between them. The chain's CDR3 is CASSQAFDEQFF. The CDR3 DNA follows: TGCGCCAGCAGCCAAGCCTTTGATGAGCAGTTCTTC.

This clonotype occurred a few times. The chain carries TRBV7-6 and TRBJ2-1; D remains unclear. The CDR3 is 12 amino acids. CDR1 is SGHVS, CDR2 FNYEAQ, per germline. Trimming removed 5 bases from V and 15 bases from J, with 17 bases in between. The CDR3 sequence: CASSTDNLVVFF. The CDR3 DNA is TGTGCCAGCAGCACCGACAACCTGGTAGTGTTCTTC. Together with reference TRBV7-6 and TRBJ2-1, the CDR3 gives the full variable domain: GAGVSQSPRYKVTKRGQDVALRCDPISGHVSLYWYRQALGQGPEFLTYFNYEAQQDKSGLPNDRFSAERPEGSISTLTIQRTEQRDSAMYRCASSTDNLVVFFGPGTRLTVL.

This clonotype was detected a few times. The chain couples TRBV27 to TRBJ2-7; no definite D call. Trimming stripped 3 bases from V and 0 bases from J, with 6 bases between. The CDR3 has 13 residues. Germline lookup yields CDR1 MNHEY and CDR2 SMNVEV (reference sequence). CDR3: CASSFAVSYEQYF. The DNA of the CDR3 is TGTGCCAGCAGTTTCGCAGTCTCCTACGAGCAGTACTTC.

This clonotype was recorded once. CDR3 DNA: TGTGCCAGCAGCCACAGGGACAGGGGTGTCTACGAGCAGTTCTTC. Protein product: CASSHRDRGVYEQFF. The chain employs TRBV6-2 or TRBV6-3 and TRBJ2-1; 10 bases fit TRBD1. This CDR3 has 15 residues. V lost 6 bases to trimming and J lost 10 bases; unmatched junction nucleotides: 12. Germline lookup yields CDR1 MNHEY and CDR2 SVGEGT.

This clonotype was found many times. The rearrangement links TRBV12-3 or TRBV12-4 to TRBJ1-2; D remains unclear. The CDR3 spans 15 residues. Trimming stripped 7 bases from V and 2 bases from J, with 17 bases between. The CDR3 coding sequence is TGTGCCAGCACGACCCACTTCGGTTCCAACTATGGCTACACCTTC. Translating gives CASTTHFGSNYGYTF.